These 25 T cell receptor beta chains were sequenced from one sample in a study of blood T cells in healthy people across ages. Using a J-beta primer mix together with a sample-barcoded 5' primer, a second PCR was run for about 6 to 11 cycles. TCRdb ran MiXCR on the 5' RACE reads and lists one entry per CDR3 protein. The top ten clones hold over 30% of a sample with hundreds of thousands of distinct CDR3 sequences, approximately 59% of them seen once. What was sequenced was blood. These TCRs come from a man between 60 and 70 years old in good health.

This clonotype has just a few counts. The chain links TRBV7-8 to TRBJ2-7; 9 bases line up with TRBD1. The J segment lost 8 bases and the V segment lost 0 bases, leaving 11 bases of the junction unmatched. This CDR3 has 16 amino acids. Germline V gene data show CDR1 as SGHVS and CDR2 as FQNEAQ. The CDR3 DNA reads as TGTGCCAGCAGCTTAGCGCTGGGACAGGGTCCAGGGAAGCAGTACTTC. Translating it yields CASSLALGQGPGKQYF.

The rearrangement links TRBV7-2 to TRBJ2-5, with TRBD2 as a possible D gene (6 bases). Per the germline V gene, CDR1 is SGHTA and CDR2 is FQGNSA. The CDR3 runs 16 residues. V was trimmed by 4 bases and J by 6 bases, leaving 21 bases between them. The CDR3 sequence: CASSSDTSRVLKTQYF. The CDR3 region has the DNA TGTGCCAGCAGCTCAGACACTAGCCGGGTCCTGAAGACCCAGTACTTC.

The chain employs TRBV9 and TRBJ2-1; the D gene could be TRBD1 or TRBD2 (6 bases each). From germline, CDR1 is SGDLS and CDR2 YYNGEE. Trimming took 3 bases from V and 5 from J, leaving 15 bases between them. This CDR3 contains 15 residues. CDR3 region: CASSARGALDNEQFF. In nucleotides, the CDR3 is TGTGCCAGCAGCGCTAGGGGGGCTTTGGACAATGAGCAGTTCTTC.

The chain joins TRBV20-1 to TRBJ2-1; TRBD2 matches 8 bases. This CDR3 is 17 amino acids long. Germline CDR1 reads DFQATT; CDR2 reads SNEGSKA (reference sequence). V lost 1 base, J lost 2 bases, and 10 bases stayed unmatched. The DNA of the CDR3 is TGCAGTGCTAGAGCCGTGGGGGTAGCGGGGCCCTACAATGAGCAGTTCTTC. It is translated as CSARAVGVAGPYNEQFF.

The table lists this clonotype with a count of one. The gene calls are TRBV4-1 and TRBJ2-5, with 10 bases fitting TRBD2. V trimming: 1 base; J trimming: 1 base; junction bases outside the gene matches: 6. The CDR3 has 17 residues. CDR1 and CDR2 (germline): MGHRA, YSYEKL. The chain's CDR3 is CASSQGGLAGVQETQYF. CDR3 coding DNA: TGCGCCAGCAGCCAAGGGGGGCTAGCGGGGGTCCAAGAGACCCAGTACTTC.

There are a few counts of this clonotype. The chain uses TRBV12-3 or TRBV12-4 and TRBJ1-6; no reliable D call. V lost 5 bases and J 8 bases, leaving 13 bases between the germline ends. CDR3 length equals 14 residues. The CDR3 bases are TGTGCCAGCAGTATCGCTAGAGACTATTCACCCCTCCACTTT. Its translation: CASSIARDYSPLHF.

There are a few counts of this clonotype. The rearrangement links TRBV3-1 to TRBJ1-5, with D unresolved. V dropped 1 base and J dropped 3 bases, with 10 bases sitting between them. The germline gives CDR1 LGHDT, CDR2 YNNKEL (reference sequence). The CDR3 totals 15 residues. The CDR3 spells CASSQGGSPNQPQHF. The CDR3 DNA reads as TGTGCCAGCAGCCAAGGGGGTTCACCCAATCAGCCCCAGCATTTT.

The rearrangement uses TRBV28 and TRBJ2-1, with D perhaps matching TRBD1 (6 bases). V lost 6 bases and J lost 6, with 18 bases in between. Germline CDR1 reads MDHEN; CDR2 reads SYDVKM. The CDR3 runs to 15 residues. CDR3 loop: CASRIGGASINEQFF. The CDR3 region has the DNA TGTGCCAGCAGAATAGGGGGTGCGAGTATCAATGAGCAGTTCTTC.

The rearrangement uses TRBV28 and TRBJ1-5, with D perhaps TRBD1 (6 bases). Germline values: CDR1 MDHEN, CDR2 SYDVKM. The V gene lost 9 bases and the J gene lost 7 bases, with 16 bases spanning the gap. This CDR3 is 13 amino acids long. The CDR3: CASSVRGPQPQHF. The CDR3 DNA reads TGTGCCAGTAGTGTCCGGGGGCCCCAGCCCCAGCATTTT.

This chain joins TRBV5-1 and TRBJ2-7; 15 nucleotides agree with TRBD2. This CDR3 is 20 amino acids long. Germline V lookup: CDR1 SGHRS, CDR2 YFSETQ. The J segment lost 0 bases and the V segment lost 0 bases, leaving 10 bases of the junction unmatched. This CDR3 reads CASSLGYSGLAGGSSYEQYF. CDR3 sequence (DNA): TGCGCCAGCAGCTTGGGGTATTCGGGACTAGCGGGGGGCAGCTCCTACGAGCAGTACTTC.

The chain employs TRBV5-1 and TRBJ2-3; 13 bases are shared with TRBD2. V shed 4 bases and J 8 bases; nucleotides not matched to a gene: 13. This CDR3 has 17 amino acids. Germline CDR1 and CDR2: SGHRS and YFSETQ. The CDR3 loop reads CASSPGLGLAGLGTQYF. The DNA of the CDR3 is TGCGCCAGCAGCCCCGGGTTGGGACTAGCGGGGCTCGGTACGCAGTATTTT.

The V gene is TRBV20-1, the J gene TRBJ1-2; a possible D gene is TRBD1 (6 bases). This CDR3 has 16 residues. The germline V and J ends were trimmed by 3 bases and 2 bases, with 19 bases remaining between them. The germline V gene encodes CDR1 DFQATT and CDR2 SNEGSKA (reference sequence). CDR3 nucleotide sequence: TGCAGTGCTAGGTTCTTCGGGGGGCCCGAGAACTATGGCTACACCTTC. It encodes CSARFFGGPENYGYTF.

This clonotype was detected only once. This sequence joins TRBV6-6 and TRBJ2-7; 8 bases are shared with TRBD1. The CDR3 spans 13 residues. Germline trimming cut 6 bases from V and 4 bases from J; bases unmatched to any gene: 5. Germline-derived CDR1 and CDR2 are MNHNY and SVGAGI (reference sequence). CDR3 nucleotides: TGTGCCAGCAGAAGGGACAGGTGGTACGAGCAGTACTTC. It codes for CASRRDRWYEQYF.

The rearrangement uses TRBV9 and TRBJ2-1; 8 bases are a match to TRBD2. V lost 4 bases, J lost 2 bases, and 5 bases stayed unmatched. Germline loops: CDR1 SGDLS, CDR2 YYNGEE. The CDR3 extends over 15 amino acids. The CDR3 protein is CASSSRGVPYNEQFF. For the CDR3, the DNA is TGTGCCAGCAGCTCGCGGGGGGTCCCCTACAATGAGCAGTTCTTC.

This rearrangement joins TRBV4-1 to TRBJ2-4, with D possibly TRBD1 on 6 matching bases. V dropped 1 base and J dropped 2 bases, with 12 bases sitting between them. The CDR3 length is 16 residues. Germline V gene data show CDR1 as MGHRA and CDR2 as YSYEKL. CDR3 nucleotides: TGCGCCAGCAGCCAAGCAACAGGGAGTTCCAAAAACATTCAGTACTTC. Its protein product is CASSQATGSSKNIQYF.

The J gene is TRBJ1-2, the V gene TRBV5-1; 7 bases match TRBD1. V lost 6 bases and J lost 2; bases outside the gene matches: 7. There are 14 residues in the CDR3. Germline CDR1 SGHRS, CDR2 YFSETQ. CDR3 nucleotides: TGCGCCAGCAACCCGGGACAGCCGAACTATGGCTACACCTTC. As protein: CASNPGQPNYGYTF.

V gene TRBV6-5 combines with J gene TRBJ1-2, with 10 positions matching TRBD1. CDR3 size: 15 residues. The V gene end was trimmed by 5 bases and the J gene end by 7 bases; junction bases not matched to a gene: 10. The germline CDR1 and CDR2 sequences are MNHEY and SVGAGI. CDR3 bases: TGTGCCAGCAGTCGGATCCGGGACAGGGGTTTTGGCTACACCTTC. As protein: CASSRIRDRGFGYTF.

V and J are TRBV3-1 and TRBJ2-5, with D uncertain. V lost 5 bases to trimming and J lost 5 bases, with 9 bases between them. The CDR3 contains 12 residues. CDR1 and CDR2 (germline): LGHDT, YNNKEL (reference sequence). The CDR3 DNA follows: TGTGCCAGCAGCTATCGGGCGGAGACCCAGTACTTC. Its protein is CASSYRAETQYF.

V and J are TRBV28 and TRBJ1-6; D unclear. Trimming left V 3 bases short and J 5 bases short, with 8 bases between. The CDR3 contains 14 residues. Looked up from germline, CDR1 is MDHEN and CDR2 is SYDVKM. The CDR3 nucleotides read TGTGCCAGCAGTTTCTGGCGGCATAATTCACCCCTCCACTTT. Its translation: CASSFWRHNSPLHF.

J is TRBJ2-3 and V is TRBV5-1, with 11 bases lining up with TRBD1. The ends lost 4 bases at V and 3 bases at J; junction bases unmatched: 7. Germline CDR1 is SGHRS and CDR2 is YFSETQ. The CDR3 consists of 16 residues. The CDR3 here is CASSMARDRGTDTQYF. CDR3 in DNA: TGCGCCAGCAGCATGGCCCGGGACAGGGGGACAGATACGCAGTATTTT.

This chain connects TRBV5-1 to TRBJ2-3, with 8 positions matching TRBD2. The CDR3 is 16 amino acids. CDR1 is SGHRS and CDR2 is YFSETQ in the germline V gene. Germline trimming cut 5 bases from V and 0 bases from J; bases unmatched to any gene: 8. DNA for the CDR3: TGCGCCAGCAGTAGCGGGGCCGGGTCTAGCACAGATACGCAGTATTTT. It yields the protein CASSSGAGSSTDTQYF.

The chain is built from TRBV20-1 and TRBJ2-3, with D maybe TRBD2 (6 bases). The V end was cut by 0 bases, the J end by 0 bases, with 19 bases between. The CDR3 has 18 residues. The germline V gene has CDR1 DFQATT and CDR2 SNEGSKA (reference sequence). As DNA, the CDR3 is TGCAGTGCTAGAGATACATTAGGGCGGGGACTGAGCACAGATACGCAGTATTTT. This sequence encodes CSARDTLGRGLSTDTQYF.

V and J are TRBV7-9 and TRBJ2-5, with D unclear. The CDR3 contains 14 residues. Trimming stripped 5 bases from V and 2 bases from J, with 12 bases between. CDR1 SEHNR and CDR2 FQNEAQ come from the germline V gene (reference sequence). The CDR3 loop is CASSPTPVQETQYF. The CDR3 DNA is TGTGCCAGCAGCCCCACTCCAGTACAAGAGACCCAGTACTTC.

The sample holds one count of this clonotype. The gene calls are TRBV25-1 and TRBJ1-4; the match to TRBD1 covers 9 bases. Germline loops: CDR1 MGHDK, CDR2 SYGVNS. The CDR3 extends over 16 amino acids. The V and J ends lost 2 bases and 8 bases, in that order; junction bases with no gene match: 9. The CDR3 reads CASSEATTGGREKLFF. In DNA, the CDR3 is TGTGCCAGCAGTGAAGCCACGACAGGGGGAAGGGAAAAACTGTTTTTT.

This chain joins TRBV15 and TRBJ2-1; possibly TRBD2 for D (5 bases). Germline V gene lookup returns CDR1 LNHNV and CDR2 YYDKDF (reference sequence). The CDR3 contains 13 residues. With 6 bases removed from V and 6 bases from J, the gap between germline ends came to 12 bases. The CDR3 loop reads CATRGALCNEQFF. The CDR3 DNA follows: TGTGCCACCAGGGGAGCCTTATGCAATGAGCAGTTCTTC.